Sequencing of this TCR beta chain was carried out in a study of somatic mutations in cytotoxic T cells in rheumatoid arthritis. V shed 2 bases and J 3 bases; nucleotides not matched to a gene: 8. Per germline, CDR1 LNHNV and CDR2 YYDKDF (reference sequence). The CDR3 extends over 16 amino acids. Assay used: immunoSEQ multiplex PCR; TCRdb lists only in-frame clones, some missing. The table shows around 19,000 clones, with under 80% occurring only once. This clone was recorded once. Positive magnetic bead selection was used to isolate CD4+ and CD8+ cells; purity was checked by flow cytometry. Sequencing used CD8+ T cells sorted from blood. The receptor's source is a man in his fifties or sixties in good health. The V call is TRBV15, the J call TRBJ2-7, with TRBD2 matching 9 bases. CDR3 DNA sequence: TGTGCCACCAGCAGACCTAGCGGGACGTTAGACTACGAGCAGTACTTC. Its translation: CATSRPSGTLDYEQYF.